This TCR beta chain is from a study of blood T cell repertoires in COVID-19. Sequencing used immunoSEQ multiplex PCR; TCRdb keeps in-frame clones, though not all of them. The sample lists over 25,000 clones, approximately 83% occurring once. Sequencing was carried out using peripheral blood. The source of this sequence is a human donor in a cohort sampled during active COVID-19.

The CDR3 DNA follows: TGTGCCAGCAGCTTAAGTCCCGCACGGTACACTGAAGCTTTCTTT. Protein product: CASSLSPARYTEAFF. The rearrangement uses TRBV7-3 and TRBJ1-1; D gene unclear. The CDR3 is 15 amino acids. The V gene lost 1 base and the J gene lost 3 bases, with 12 bases spanning the gap. Germline V gives CDR1 SGHTA, CDR2 FQGTGA.